This TCR beta chain originates from a study of blood T cell repertoires in COVID-19. The overall study: Sources were T cells, B-cell-depleted T cells, or PBMCs; the material itself was cDNA or gDNA.

CDR1 is LGHNA, CDR2 YNFKEQ, per germline. The CDR3 extends over 15 amino acids. Trimming took off 1 base at V and 5 bases at J, with 14 bases between the two ends. The table came from immunoSEQ multiplex PCR; TCRdb's copy has only in-frame clones and leaves some out. The data show just over 650,000 clones, 75% to 90% seen once. Sequencing input: peripheral blood. This TCR was sampled from a woman aged 18-29 years with acute or convalescent COVID-19. This rearrangement joins TRBV4-2 to TRBJ1-2; no reliable D call. The CDR3 nucleotides read TGTGCCAGCAGCCAAGGAGACGATCGGGAATATGGCTACACCTTC. Its translation is CASSQGDDREYGYTF.